The rows below give T cell receptor beta chains drawn from one sample of a study of regulatory T cells in long-lasting Graves disease. MiXCR, run by TCRdb on the multiplex PCR reads, gives a single entry per CDR3 protein. The profile shows approximately 350,000 distinct CDR3 sequences, approximately 12% of them singletons. These data also featured in a second study, about T cells in Graves' hyperthyroidism and ophthalmopathy.

The sequencing used peripheral blood mononuclear cells (PBMCs), collected at new diagnosis, from a patient treated with antithyroid drugs. These receptors were collected from a woman under 30 with Graves disease. Both conserved end residues are part of each CDR3. The D gene is left open where the match is weak. Size tells how often a clone was seen (once, few, many) or the class of an expanded clone, and some rows leave it out.

j_gene	abundance	v_gene	d_gene	CDR3nt	CDR3aa
TRBJ2-2	many	TRBV3-1	TRBD2	TGTGCCAGCAGCCCGATGGGACTAGAGGACACCGGGGAGCTGTTTTTT	CASSPMGLEDTGELFF
TRBJ1-2	many	TRBV7-2	NA	TGTGCCAGCAGCGAGTTCTATGGCTACACCTTC	CASSEFYGYTF
TRBJ2-1	many	TRBV20-1	TRBD1	TGCAGTGCTAGAGACTTAGGGCCGACAGGGAAGAACAATGAGCAGTTCTTC	CSARDLGPTGKNNEQFF
TRBJ1-1	many	TRBV28	NA	TGTGCCAGCAGTTCCCCCAGGGCAGTAAAAACTGAAGCTTTCTTT	CASSSPRAVKTEAFF
TRBJ1-5	few	TRBV20-1	TRBD1	TGCAGTGCTCCAGGAGAGCAGGGACAGGGAATTTACAGCAATCAGCCCCAGCATTTT	CSAPGEQGQGIYSNQPQHF
TRBJ2-5	NA	TRBV10-3	NA	TGTGCCATCAGTGAGTCGAGGCTGGGGGAGAAGACCCAGTACTTC	CAISESRLGEKTQYF
TRBJ1-2	few	TRBV7-8	NA	TGTGCCAGCAGCTTAGATTCAGGGAATGGCTACACCTTC	CASSLDSGNGYTF
TRBJ2-5	few	TRBV6-2/TRBV6-3	TRBD1	TGCGCCAGCAGTGAGCGACAGGGGGGACGAGAGACCCAGTACTTC	CASSERQGGRETQYF
TRBJ1-6	many	TRBV6-2/TRBV6-3	TRBD1	TGTGCCAGCAGCTATAGACAGGGAGACTATAATTCACCCCTCCACTTT	CASSYRQGDYNSPLHF
TRBJ2-3	NA	TRBV12-3/TRBV12-4	NA	TGTGCCAGCAGTCACTTTAGCGAGGCCACAGATACGCAGTATTTT	CASSHFSEATDTQYF
TRBJ1-1	many	TRBV13	NA	TGTGCCAGCAGCTTAGGACGTGAAGCTTTCTTT	CASSLGREAFF
TRBJ2-7	many	TRBV6-2/TRBV6-3	NA	TGTGCCAGCAGTTACTCGCACGCCTACGAGCAGTACTTC	CASSYSHAYEQYF
TRBJ2-3	many	TRBV7-9	NA	TGTGCCAGCAGCTTTGATGGGCGTTCCGGGGATACGCAGTATTTT	CASSFDGRSGDTQYF
TRBJ2-2	NA	TRBV4-3	TRBD1	TGCGCCAGCAGCCTTTTCCCAGCCGGGACAGGGGGAAGGATCCCCCGGACCGGGGAGCTGTTTTTT	CASSLFPAGTGGRIPRTGELFF
TRBJ1-6	many	TRBV20-1	TRBD1	TGCAGTGCTGGATTAACAGGGGGTATATCGGGCTATAATTCACCCCTCCACTTT	CSAGLTGGISGYNSPLHF
TRBJ2-1	NA	TRBV5-1	NA	TGTGCCAGCAGCGTAGCTTCGGACAGAACTTATGAGCAGTTCTTC	CASSVASDRTYEQFF
TRBJ2-7	many	TRBV2	TRBD2	TGTGCCAGCATCCCGAGTAGCGGGATCGCCGAGCAGTACTTC	CASIPSSGIAEQYF
TRBJ2-2	NA	TRBV10-1	NA	TGCGCCAGCAGTGGGGACACCTTTGAAACCGGGGAGCTGTTTTTT	CASSGDTFETGELFF
TRBJ2-7	NA	TRBV11-1	NA	TGTGCCAGCAGCCGCATCGGTGGGGCGGGATATTACGAGCAGTACTTC	CASSRIGGAGYYEQYF
TRBJ2-5	many	TRBV7-9	NA	TGTGCCAGCCAAGGGGGGAATGAATTCCTAGCGAAGACCCAGTACTTC	CASQGGNEFLAKTQYF
TRBJ2-3	few	TRBV5-1	NA	TGCGCCAGCAGCTTGCGAGTTCGGGCAGGGGCGGGCACAGATACGCAGTATTTT	CASSLRVRAGAGTDTQYF
TRBJ2-3	many	TRBV3-1	NA	TGTGCCAGCAGCCAAGAATGGGCGGAGGGGAACACAGATACGCAGTATTTT	CASSQEWAEGNTDTQYF
TRBJ2-1	many	TRBV2	NA	TGTGCCAGCAAAAGGATTATGTTACTCCACAATGAGCAGTTCTTC	CASKRIMLLHNEQFF
TRBJ2-7	many	TRBV2	NA	TGTGCCAGCAGTATCTACGAGCAGTACTTC	CASSIYEQYF
TRBJ1-6	few	TRBV9	NA	TGTGCCAGCAGCGAGGGCCTAAGTTCCTATAATTCACCCCTCCACTTT	CASSEGLSSYNSPLHF
TRBJ2-5	many	TRBV20-1	NA	TGCAGTGCCTTAAGGATGGAGGAGACCCAGTACTTC	CSALRMEETQYF
TRBJ1-4	many	TRBV5-6	NA	TGTGCCAGCAGCTTGGCGTCAGATTGGGAAAAACTGTTTTTT	CASSLASDWEKLFF
TRBJ2-1	few	TRBV15	TRBD2	TGTGCCACCGCGGGGGGCCATTCCTACAATGAGCAGTTCTTC	CATAGGHSYNEQFF
TRBJ2-1	many	TRBV7-2	TRBD2	TGTGCCAGCAGCTTAGTAGGGACTAGCCCCTCCTACAATGAGCAGTTCTTC	CASSLVGTSPSYNEQFF
TRBJ1-1	few	TRBV25-1	NA	TGTGCCAGCAGTGCCGACGGGAGGACTGAAGCTTTCTTT	CASSADGRTEAFF
TRBJ1-1	many	TRBV2	NA	TGTGCCGGGAAGACAGGAACACTGGGGGTAATGAACACTGAAGCTTTCTTT	CAGKTGTLGVMNTEAFF
TRBJ2-2	many	TRBV3-1	NA	TGTGCCAGCAGCCAAGAAGGAAGCACCGGGGAGCTGTTTTTT	CASSQEGSTGELFF
TRBJ2-3	many	TRBV7-2	NA	TGTGCCAGCAGCCCCATTGGGCGCACAGATACGCAGTATTTT	CASSPIGRTDTQYF
TRBJ2-7	NA	TRBV6-2/TRBV6-3	NA	TGTGCCAGCACCTCCCACGCGGCAGATAAATACGAGCAGTACTTC	CASTSHAADKYEQYF
TRBJ1-2	NA	TRBV27	NA	TGTGCCAGCAGTTTCCTGGATGGATTCGGCTACACCTTC	CASSFLDGFGYTF
TRBJ1-2	NA	TRBV9	TRBD1	TGTGCCAGCAGCCTCGGGACAGCTCACTATGGCTACACCTTC	CASSLGTAHYGYTF
TRBJ2-1	few	TRBV20-1	NA	TGCAGTGCTAGAGATCATAGGGGGACCTCCTACAATGAGCAGTTCTTC	CSARDHRGTSYNEQFF
TRBJ1-1	few	TRBV19	TRBD1	TGTGCCAGTAGGAGTCTGCAGGGGGCGGAAGCTTTCTTT	CASRSLQGAEAFF
TRBJ2-5	many	TRBV20-1	TRBD2	TGCAGTGCTAGAGTCCGGGGGGGGATTCAGGAGACCCAGTACTTC	CSARVRGGIQETQYF
TRBJ2-2	many	TRBV18	NA	TGTGCCAGCTCCCTCCTCACTCCCCGGGAGCTGTTTTTT	CASSLLTPRELFF
TRBJ2-1	few	TRBV19	TRBD1	TGTGCCAGTAGTATCCTCCGGGACAGACGAAACAATGAGCAGTTCTTC	CASSILRDRRNNEQFF
TRBJ1-4	many	TRBV13	NA	TGTGCCAGCAGCCGCAAATGGGATGACGAAAAACTGTTTTTT	CASSRKWDDEKLFF
TRBJ2-1	NA	TRBV20-1	TRBD2	TGCAGTGCTAAGATAGGTCTAGCGGGGTTAGATGAGCAGTTCTTC	CSAKIGLAGLDEQFF
TRBJ2-1	NA	TRBV5-5	TRBD1	TGTGCCAGCAGTTTGACCCGGGACAGTTACAATGAGCAGTTCTTC	CASSLTRDSYNEQFF
TRBJ2-3	NA	TRBV29-1	TRBD1	TGCAGCGTTGAGGTACAGGGGCCAGATACGCAGTATTTT	CSVEVQGPDTQYF